This T cell receptor (beta chain) was retrieved from a study of shared clonotypes between healthy human individuals. Overall study context: CD4 naive and memory got three plates each, CD8 naive two, CD8 memory one. General study points: Of the naive CD4 clonotypes, approximately 5% were shared across several donors.

The count of this clone is one. The antigen remains unidentified. Measured with immunoSEQ multiplex PCR; TCRdb has only the in-frame clones, and not every one. This table has more than 550,000 clones, 72% appearing once. Every contributor of samples was a Caucasian grown-up residing in Nashville, Tennessee. Naive CD45RA+ and memory CD45RA-negative subsets were split from CD4+ cells. CDR3 length: 14 residues. Looked up from germline, CDR1 is MNHNY and CDR2 is SVGAGI (reference sequence). V dropped 5 bases and J dropped 1 base, with 11 bases sitting between them. This clonotype originated in a woman aged 30 to 39 in good health. Sequencing input: memory CD4+ T cells sorted from blood. Subset noted: CD45RA-negative fraction. This sequence joins TRBV6-6 and TRBJ1-1; D ambiguous. In DNA form, the CDR3 reads TGTGCCAGCAGTGCCACTCGGGAGAACACTGAAGCTTTCTTT. It translates to CASSATRENTEAFF.